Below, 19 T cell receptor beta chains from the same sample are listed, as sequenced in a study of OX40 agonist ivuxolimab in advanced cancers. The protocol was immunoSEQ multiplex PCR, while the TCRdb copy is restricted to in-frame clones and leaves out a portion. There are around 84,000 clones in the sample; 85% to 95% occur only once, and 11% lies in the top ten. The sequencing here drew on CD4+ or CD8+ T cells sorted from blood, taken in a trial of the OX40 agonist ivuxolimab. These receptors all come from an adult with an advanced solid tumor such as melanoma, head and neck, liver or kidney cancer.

This CDR3 reads CASSDSTRALRSSYNEQFF. CDR3 in DNA: TGTGCCAGCAGTGACTCGACCAGAGCGCTTAGAAGCTCCTACAATGAGCAGTTCTTC. V gene TRBV6-4 combines with J gene TRBJ2-1; D not certain. V was pared by 0 bases and J by 0 bases, with 18 bases between. The CDR3 runs 19 residues. Germline lookup yields CDR1 MRHNA and CDR2 SNTAGT.

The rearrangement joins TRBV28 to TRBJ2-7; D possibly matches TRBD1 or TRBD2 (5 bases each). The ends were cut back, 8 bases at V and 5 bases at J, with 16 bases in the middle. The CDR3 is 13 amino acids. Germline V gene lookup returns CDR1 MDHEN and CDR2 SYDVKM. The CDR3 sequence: CASSRGEYNEQYF. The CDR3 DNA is TGTGCCAGCTCCCGAGGGGAGTATAACGAGCAGTACTTC.

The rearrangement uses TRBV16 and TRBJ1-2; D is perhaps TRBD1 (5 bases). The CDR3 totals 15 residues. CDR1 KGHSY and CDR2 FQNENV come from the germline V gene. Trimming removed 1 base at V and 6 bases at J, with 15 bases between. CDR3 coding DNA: TGTGCCAGCAGCCAATTGCCCGGAAAACAGGATGGCTACACCTTC. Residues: CASSQLPGKQDGYTF.

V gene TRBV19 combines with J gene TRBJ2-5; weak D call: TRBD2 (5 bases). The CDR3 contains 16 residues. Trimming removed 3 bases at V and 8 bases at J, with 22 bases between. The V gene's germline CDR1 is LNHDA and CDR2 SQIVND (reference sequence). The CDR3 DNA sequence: TGTGCCAGTAGTATTGAAGGAGGTAGGGAGCTGGAAACCCAGTACTTC. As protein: CASSIEGGRELETQYF.

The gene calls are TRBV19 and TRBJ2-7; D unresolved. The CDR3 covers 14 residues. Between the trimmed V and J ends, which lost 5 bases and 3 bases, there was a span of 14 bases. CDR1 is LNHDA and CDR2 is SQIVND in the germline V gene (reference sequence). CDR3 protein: CASSPRQVDYEQYF. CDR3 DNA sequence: TGTGCCAGTAGTCCCAGGCAGGTGGACTACGAGCAGTACTTC.

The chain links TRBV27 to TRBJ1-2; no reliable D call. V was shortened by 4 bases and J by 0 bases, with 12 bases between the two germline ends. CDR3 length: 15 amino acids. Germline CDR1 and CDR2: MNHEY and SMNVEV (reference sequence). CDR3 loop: CASSSPREANYGYTF. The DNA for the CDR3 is TGTGCCAGCAGTTCCCCGAGGGAGGCTAACTATGGCTACACCTTC.

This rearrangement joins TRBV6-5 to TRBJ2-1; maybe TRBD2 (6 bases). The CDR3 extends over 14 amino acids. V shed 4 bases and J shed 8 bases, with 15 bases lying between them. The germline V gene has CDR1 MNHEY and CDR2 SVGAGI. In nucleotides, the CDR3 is TGTGCCAGCAGTTTCGGGGACTCCATCGATGAGCAGTTCTTC. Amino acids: CASSFGDSIDEQFF.

The DNA for the CDR3 is TGTGCCAGCAGTGCCCCGGACAGATCTAACACCGGGGAGCTGTTTTTT. Encoded protein: CASSAPDRSNTGELFF. This chain connects TRBV28 to TRBJ2-2; D possibly corresponds to TRBD1 (6 bases). Deletions cut 5 bases from V and 2 bases from J, with 15 bases between. Germline CDR1 MDHEN, CDR2 SYDVKM. The CDR3 consists of 16 residues.

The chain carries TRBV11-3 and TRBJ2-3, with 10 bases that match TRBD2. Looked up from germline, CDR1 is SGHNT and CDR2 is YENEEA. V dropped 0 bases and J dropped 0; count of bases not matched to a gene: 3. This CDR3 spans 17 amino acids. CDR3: CASSLDRTSGSTDTQYF. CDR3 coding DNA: TGTGCCAGCAGCTTAGATCGGACTAGCGGAAGCACAGATACGCAGTATTTT. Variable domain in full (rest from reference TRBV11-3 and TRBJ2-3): EAGVVQSPRYKIIEKKQPVAFWCNPISGHNTLYWYLQNLGQGPELLIRYENEEAVDDSQLPKDRFSAERLKGVDSTLKIQPAELGDSAVYLCASSLDRTSGSTDTQYFGPGTRLTVL.

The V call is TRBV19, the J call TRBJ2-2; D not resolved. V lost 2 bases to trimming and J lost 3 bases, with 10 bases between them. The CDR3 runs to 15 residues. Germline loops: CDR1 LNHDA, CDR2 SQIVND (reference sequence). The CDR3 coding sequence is TGTGCCAGTAGTATAACAGTTCTGCACACCGGGGAGCTGTTTTTT. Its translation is CASSITVLHTGELFF. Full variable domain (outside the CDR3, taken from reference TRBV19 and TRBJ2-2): DGGITQSPKYLFRKEGQNVTLSCEQNLNHDAMYWYRQDPGQGLRLIYYSQIVNDFQKGDIAEGYSVSREKKESFPLTVTSAQKNPTAFYLCASSITVLHTGELFFGEGSRLTVL.

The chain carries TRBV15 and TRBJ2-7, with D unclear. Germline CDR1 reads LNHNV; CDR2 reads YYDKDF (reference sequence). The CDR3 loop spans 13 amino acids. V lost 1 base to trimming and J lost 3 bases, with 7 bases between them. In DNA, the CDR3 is TGTGCCACCAGCAGAGGGGCTAGCTACGAGCAGTACTTC. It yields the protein CATSRGASYEQYF.

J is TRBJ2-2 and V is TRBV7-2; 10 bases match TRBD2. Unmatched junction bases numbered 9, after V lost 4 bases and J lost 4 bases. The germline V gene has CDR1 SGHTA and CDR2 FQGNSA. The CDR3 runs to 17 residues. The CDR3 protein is CASSSLAGVVGTGELFF. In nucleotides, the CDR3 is TGTGCCAGCAGCTCCCTAGCGGGAGTAGTGGGCACCGGGGAGCTGTTTTTT.

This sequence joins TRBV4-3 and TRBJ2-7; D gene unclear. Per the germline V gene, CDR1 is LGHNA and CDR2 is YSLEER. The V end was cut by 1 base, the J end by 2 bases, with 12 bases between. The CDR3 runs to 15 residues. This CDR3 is CASSQADGRTYEQYF. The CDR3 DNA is TGCGCCAGCAGCCAAGCGGACGGCAGAACCTACGAGCAGTACTTC.

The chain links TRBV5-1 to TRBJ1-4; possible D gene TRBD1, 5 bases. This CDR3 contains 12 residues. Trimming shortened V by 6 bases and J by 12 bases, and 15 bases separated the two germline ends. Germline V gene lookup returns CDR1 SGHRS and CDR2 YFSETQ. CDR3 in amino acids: CASTREGRELFF. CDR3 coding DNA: TGCGCCAGCACCAGGGAAGGGAGGGAACTGTTTTTT.

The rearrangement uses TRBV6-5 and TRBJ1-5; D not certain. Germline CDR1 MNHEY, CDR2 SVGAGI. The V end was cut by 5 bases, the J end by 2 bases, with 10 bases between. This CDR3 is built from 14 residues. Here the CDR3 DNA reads TGTGCCAGCAGTCCCCTCTGGGGCAATCAGCCCCAGCATTTT. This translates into CASSPLWGNQPQHF.

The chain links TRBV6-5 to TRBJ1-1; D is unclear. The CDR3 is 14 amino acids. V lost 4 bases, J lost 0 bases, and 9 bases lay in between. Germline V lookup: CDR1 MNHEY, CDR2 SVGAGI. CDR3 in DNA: TGTGCCAGCAGTTCGCCGGGGATGAACACTGAAGCTTTCTTT. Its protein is CASSSPGMNTEAFF.

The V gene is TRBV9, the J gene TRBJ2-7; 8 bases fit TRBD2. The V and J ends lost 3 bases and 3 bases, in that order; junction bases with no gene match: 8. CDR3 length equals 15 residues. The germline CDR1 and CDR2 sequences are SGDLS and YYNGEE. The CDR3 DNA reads TGTGCCAGCAGCGAACCAGGGCGGGGGGACTACGAGCAGTACTTC. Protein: CASSEPGRGDYEQYF.

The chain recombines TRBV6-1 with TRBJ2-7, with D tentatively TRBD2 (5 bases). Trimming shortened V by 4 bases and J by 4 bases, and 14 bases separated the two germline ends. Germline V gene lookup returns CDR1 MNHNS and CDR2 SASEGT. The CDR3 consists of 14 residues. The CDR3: CASSAEGVTYEQYF. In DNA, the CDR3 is TGTGCCAGCAGTGCCGAGGGAGTAACTTACGAGCAGTACTTC.

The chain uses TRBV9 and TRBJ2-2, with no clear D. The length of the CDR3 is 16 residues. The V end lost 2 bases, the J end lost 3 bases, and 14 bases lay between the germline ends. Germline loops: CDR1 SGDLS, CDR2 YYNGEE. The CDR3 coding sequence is TGTGCCAGCAGCGTCAACTTCCTCCCCTACACCGGGGAGCTGTTTTTT. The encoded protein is CASSVNFLPYTGELFF. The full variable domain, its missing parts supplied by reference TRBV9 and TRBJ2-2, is DSGVTQTPKHLITATGQRVTLRCSPRSGDLSVYWYQQSLDQGLQFLIQYYNGEERAKGNILERFSAQQFPDLHSELNLSSLELGDSALYFCASSVNFLPYTGELFFGEGSRLTVL.